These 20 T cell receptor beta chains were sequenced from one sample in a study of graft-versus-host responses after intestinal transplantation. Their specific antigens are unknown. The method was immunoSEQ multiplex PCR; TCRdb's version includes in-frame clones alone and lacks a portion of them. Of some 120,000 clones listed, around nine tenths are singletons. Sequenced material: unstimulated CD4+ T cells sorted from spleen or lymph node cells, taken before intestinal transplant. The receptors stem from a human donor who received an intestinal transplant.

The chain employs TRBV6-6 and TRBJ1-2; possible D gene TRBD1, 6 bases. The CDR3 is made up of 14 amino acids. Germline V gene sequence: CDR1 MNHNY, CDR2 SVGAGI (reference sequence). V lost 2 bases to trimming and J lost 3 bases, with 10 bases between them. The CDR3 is CASSYGQGYYGYTF. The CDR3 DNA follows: TGTGCCAGCAGTTACGGTCAGGGGTACTATGGCTACACCTTC.

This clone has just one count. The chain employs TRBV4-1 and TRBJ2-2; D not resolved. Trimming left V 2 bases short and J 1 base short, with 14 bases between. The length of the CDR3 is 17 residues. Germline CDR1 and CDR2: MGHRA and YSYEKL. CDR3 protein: CASSQKRSGGNTGELFF. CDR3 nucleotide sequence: TGCGCCAGCAGCCAAAAAAGATCGGGCGGGAACACCGGGGAGCTGTTTTTT.

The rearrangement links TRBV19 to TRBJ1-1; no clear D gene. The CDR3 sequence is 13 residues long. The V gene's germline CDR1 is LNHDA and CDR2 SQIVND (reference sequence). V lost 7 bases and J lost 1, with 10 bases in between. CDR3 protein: CASTQYKNTEAFF. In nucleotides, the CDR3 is TGTGCCAGTACCCAATACAAGAACACTGAAGCTTTCTTT.

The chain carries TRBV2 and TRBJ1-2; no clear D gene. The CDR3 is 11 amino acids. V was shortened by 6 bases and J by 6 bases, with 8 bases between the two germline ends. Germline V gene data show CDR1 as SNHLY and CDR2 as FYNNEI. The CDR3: CASRLGNGYTF. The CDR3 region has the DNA TGTGCCAGCAGATTAGGGAATGGCTACACCTTC.

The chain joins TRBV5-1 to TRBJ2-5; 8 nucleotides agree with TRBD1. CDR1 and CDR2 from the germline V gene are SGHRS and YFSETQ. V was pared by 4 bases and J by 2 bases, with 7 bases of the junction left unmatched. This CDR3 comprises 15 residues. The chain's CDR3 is CASSPRTGHQETQYF. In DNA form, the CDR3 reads TGCGCCAGCAGCCCCCGGACAGGGCATCAAGAGACCCAGTACTTC.

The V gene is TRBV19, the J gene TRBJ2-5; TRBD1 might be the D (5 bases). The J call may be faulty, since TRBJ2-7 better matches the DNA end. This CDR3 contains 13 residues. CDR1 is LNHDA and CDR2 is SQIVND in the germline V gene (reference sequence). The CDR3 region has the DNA TGTGCCAGTACAAAGGGGCCCTCCTACGAGCAGTACTTC. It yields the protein CASTKGPSYEQYF.

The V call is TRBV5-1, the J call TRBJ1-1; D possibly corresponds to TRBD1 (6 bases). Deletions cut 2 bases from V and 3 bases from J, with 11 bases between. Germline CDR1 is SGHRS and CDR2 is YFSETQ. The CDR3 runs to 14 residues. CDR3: CASSFSGTHTEAFF. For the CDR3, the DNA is TGCGCCAGCAGCTTCTCCGGGACACACACTGAAGCTTTCTTT.

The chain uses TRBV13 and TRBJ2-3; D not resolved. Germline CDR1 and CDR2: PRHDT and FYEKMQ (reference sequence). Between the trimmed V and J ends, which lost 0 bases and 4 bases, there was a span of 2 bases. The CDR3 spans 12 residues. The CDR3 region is CASSLGADTQYF. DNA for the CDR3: TGTGCCAGCAGCTTAGGGGCAGATACGCAGTATTTT.

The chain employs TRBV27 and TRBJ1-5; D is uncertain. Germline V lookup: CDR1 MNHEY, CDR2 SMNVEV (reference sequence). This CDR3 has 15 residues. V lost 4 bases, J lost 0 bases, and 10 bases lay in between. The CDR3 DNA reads TGTGCCAGCAGTTCTACACTTTATAGCAATCAGCCCCAGCATTTT. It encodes CASSSTLYSNQPQHF.

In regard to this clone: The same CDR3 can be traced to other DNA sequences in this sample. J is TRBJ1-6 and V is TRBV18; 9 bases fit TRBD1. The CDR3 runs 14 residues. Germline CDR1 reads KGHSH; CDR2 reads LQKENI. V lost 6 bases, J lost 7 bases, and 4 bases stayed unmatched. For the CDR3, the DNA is TGTGCCAGCTCGCCGGGACAGGGAAATTCACCCCTCCACTTT. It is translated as CASSPGQGNSPLHF. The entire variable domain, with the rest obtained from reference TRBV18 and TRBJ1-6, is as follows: NAGVMQNPRHLVRRRGQEARLRCSPMKGHSHVYWYRQLPEEGLKFMVYLQKENIIDESGMPKERFSAEFPKEGPSILRIQQVVRGDSAAYFCASSPGQGNSPLHFGNGTRLTVT.

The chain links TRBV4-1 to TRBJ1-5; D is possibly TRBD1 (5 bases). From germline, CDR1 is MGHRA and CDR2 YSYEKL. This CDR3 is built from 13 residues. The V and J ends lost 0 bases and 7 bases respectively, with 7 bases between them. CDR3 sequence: CASSQEGGQPQHF. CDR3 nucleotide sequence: TGCGCCAGCAGCCAAGAGGGGGGACAGCCCCAGCATTTT.

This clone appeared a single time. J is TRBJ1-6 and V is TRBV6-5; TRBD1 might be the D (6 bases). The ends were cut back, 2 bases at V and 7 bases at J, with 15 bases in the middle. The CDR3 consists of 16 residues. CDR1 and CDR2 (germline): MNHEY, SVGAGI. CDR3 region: CASSYGGAEMNSPLHF. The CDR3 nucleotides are TGTGCCAGCAGTTACGGGGGGGCGGAGATGAATTCACCCCTCCACTTT.

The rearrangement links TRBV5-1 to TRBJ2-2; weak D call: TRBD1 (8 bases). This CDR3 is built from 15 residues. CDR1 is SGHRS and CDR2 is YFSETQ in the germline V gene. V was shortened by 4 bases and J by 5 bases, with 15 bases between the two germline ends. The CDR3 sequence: CASSDYRGGTGELFF. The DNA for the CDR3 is TGCGCCAGCAGCGACTACAGGGGGGGGACCGGGGAGCTGTTTTTT.

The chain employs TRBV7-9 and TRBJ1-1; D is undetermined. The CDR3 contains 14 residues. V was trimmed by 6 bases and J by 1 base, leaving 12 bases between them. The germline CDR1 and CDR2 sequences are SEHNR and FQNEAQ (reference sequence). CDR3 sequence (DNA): TGTGCCAGCAGTAGGAGGGATAAGAACACTGAAGCTTTCTTT. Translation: CASSRRDKNTEAFF. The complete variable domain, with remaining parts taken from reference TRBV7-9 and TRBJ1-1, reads DTGVSQNPRHKITKRGQNVTFRCDPISEHNRLYWYRQTLGQGPEFLTYFQNEAQLEKSRLLSDRFSAERPKGSFSTLEIQRTEQGDSAMYLCASSRRDKNTEAFFGQGTRLTVV.

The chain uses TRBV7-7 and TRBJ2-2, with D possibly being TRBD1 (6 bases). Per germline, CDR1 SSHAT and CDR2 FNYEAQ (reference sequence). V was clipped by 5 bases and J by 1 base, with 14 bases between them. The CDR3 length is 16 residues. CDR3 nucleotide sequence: TGTGCCAGCAGCCCCTCTTCGACAGGGAACACCGGGGAGCTGTTTTTT. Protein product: CASSPSSTGNTGELFF. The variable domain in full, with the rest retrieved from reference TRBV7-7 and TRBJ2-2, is GAGVSQSPRYKVTKRGQDVTLRCDPISSHATLYWYQQALGQGPEFLTYFNYEAQPDKSGLPSDRFSAERPEGSISTLTIQRTEQRDSAMYRCASSPSSTGNTGELFFGEGSRLTVL.

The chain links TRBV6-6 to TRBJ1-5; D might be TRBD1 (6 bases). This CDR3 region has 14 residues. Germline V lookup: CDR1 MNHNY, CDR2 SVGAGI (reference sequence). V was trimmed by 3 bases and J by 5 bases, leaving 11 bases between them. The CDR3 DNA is TGTGCCAGCAGTTATGAGGGGGGACATCAGCCCCAGCATTTT. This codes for CASSYEGGHQPQHF.

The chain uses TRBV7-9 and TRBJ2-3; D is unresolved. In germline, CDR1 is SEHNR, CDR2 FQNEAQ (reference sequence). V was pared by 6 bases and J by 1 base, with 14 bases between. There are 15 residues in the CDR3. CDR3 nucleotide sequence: TGTGCCAGCAGGCTTAGAAGGTCGGGCACAGATACGCAGTATTTT. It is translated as CASRLRRSGTDTQYF.

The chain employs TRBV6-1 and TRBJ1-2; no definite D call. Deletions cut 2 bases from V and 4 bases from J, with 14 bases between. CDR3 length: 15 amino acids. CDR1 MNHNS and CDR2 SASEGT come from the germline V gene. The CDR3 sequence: CASSELMRPGYGYTF. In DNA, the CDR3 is TGTGCCAGCAGTGAATTGATGAGACCCGGCTATGGCTACACCTTC.

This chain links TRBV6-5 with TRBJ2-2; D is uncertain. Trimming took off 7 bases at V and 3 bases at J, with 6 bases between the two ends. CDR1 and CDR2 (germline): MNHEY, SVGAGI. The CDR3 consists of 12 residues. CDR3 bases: TGTGCCAGCAAATATGACACCGGGGAGCTGTTTTTT. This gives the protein CASKYDTGELFF.

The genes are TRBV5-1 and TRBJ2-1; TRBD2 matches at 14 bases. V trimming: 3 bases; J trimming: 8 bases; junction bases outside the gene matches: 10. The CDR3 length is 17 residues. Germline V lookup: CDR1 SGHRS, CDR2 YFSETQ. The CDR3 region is CASSSRLAGGRRDEQFF. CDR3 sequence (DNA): TGCGCCAGCAGCTCCCGACTAGCGGGGGGGCGCCGGGATGAGCAGTTCTTC. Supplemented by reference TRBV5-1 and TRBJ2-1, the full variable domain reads KAGVTQTPRYLIKTRGQQVTLSCSPISGHRSVSWYQQTPGQGLQFLFEYFSETQRNKGNFPGRFSGRQFSNSRSEMNVSTLELGDSALYLCASSSRLAGGRRDEQFFGPGTRLTVL.